These 5 T cell receptor beta chains share one sample of origin, sequenced in a study of lymphopenia after photon versus proton radiotherapy. This table comes from immunoSEQ multiplex PCR, and its TCRdb copy is limited to in-frame clones, with some not included. The profile covers 150,000 to 200,000 clones, with less than 90% appearing a single time and approximately 4.8% taken by the ten largest. The sequences come from peripheral blood, collected from a patient treated with photon-based radiotherapy. Every receptor here comes from a man aged 45-60 years with gastric cancer.

This chain joins TRBV30 and TRBJ2-1; D gene ambiguous. The germline V gene has CDR1 GTSNPN and CDR2 SVGIG (reference sequence). CDR3 length equals 13 residues. Trimming cost V 0 bases and J 8 bases, with 11 bases left between them. The CDR3 sequence is CAWSVLSWDEQFF. CDR3 DNA sequence: TGTGCCTGGAGTGTCTTGTCTTGGGATGAGCAGTTCTTC.

The V and J genes are TRBV2 and TRBJ2-2; 11 bases are a match to TRBD2. The junction had 5 bases not matched to a gene; V was cut back by 6 bases and J by 8 bases. The germline V gene encodes CDR1 SNHLY and CDR2 FYNNEI. This CDR3 has 14 residues. The CDR3 protein is CASSGGLAAGELFF. DNA for the CDR3: TGTGCCAGCAGCGGGGGACTAGCGGCTGGGGAGCTGTTTTTT.

This chain uses TRBV4-1 with TRBJ1-2, with D maybe TRBD1 (5 bases). The germline V gene encodes CDR1 MGHRA and CDR2 YSYEKL. V gave up 0 bases and J gave up 3 bases, with 8 bases separating them. The CDR3 length is 14 residues. CDR3 residues: CASSQDWGDYGYTF. The CDR3 DNA follows: TGCGCCAGCAGCCAAGATTGGGGGGACTATGGCTACACCTTC.

This clone has a single count. V usage is TRBV7-9 and J usage is TRBJ1-2; 8 bases align to TRBD1. The J segment lost 2 bases and the V segment lost 2 bases, leaving 1 base of the junction unmatched. This CDR3 is 14 amino acids long. Looked up from germline, CDR1 is SEHNR and CDR2 is FQNEAQ (reference sequence). The DNA of the CDR3 is TGTGCCAGCAGCTTACCAGGGGGCAACTATGGCTACACCTTC. This codes for CASSLPGGNYGYTF.

The rearrangement joins TRBV4-1 to TRBJ1-2, with D unclear. The length of the CDR3 is 16 residues. The V gene's germline CDR1 is MGHRA and CDR2 YSYEKL. V lost 1 base and J 0 bases, leaving 12 bases between the germline ends. CDR3 bases: TGCGCCAGCAGCCAAGCTCCCTGGAGCGCTAACTATGGCTACACCTTC. Protein sequence: CASSQAPWSANYGYTF.